These 14 T cell receptor beta chains were sequenced from one sample in a study of T cell clones after liver transplantation (dated by TCRdb to about 2019). Library preparation was by the immunoSEQ multiplex PCR assay. In TCRdb, the immuneACCESS table is reduced to in-frame sequences with V and J assigned. These tables do not hold every clone; where another copy was compared, an unresolved V gene accounts for under half, and the others remain unexplained. In this sample the table shows tens of thousands of clones, about 91% of which occur a single time. The ten largest clonotypes hold 0.8% to 1% of the sample. Sequenced material: CD4+ T cells from blood, taken approximately 26 months after liver transplant. The receptors stem from a human patient who received a liver transplant. Following a transplant, some T lymphocytes may have been derived from the graft donor.

The rearrangement joins TRBV28 to TRBJ2-2; D may correspond to TRBD1 or TRBD2 (6 bases each). Germline CDR1 reads MDHEN; CDR2 reads SYDVKM. The CDR3 is 16 amino acids. The germline V and J ends were trimmed by 2 bases and 7 bases, with 17 bases remaining between them. DNA for the CDR3: TGTGCCAGCAGTTTAGACCCCAGGGGAGGAGGCGGGGAGCTGTTTTTT. It encodes CASSLDPRGGGGELFF.

This clone was seen once. Other DNA sequences from this sample encode an identical CDR3 as well. This rearrangement joins TRBV5-1 to TRBJ2-2, with 8 bases matching TRBD1. Germline trimming cut 0 bases from V and 4 bases from J; bases unmatched to any gene: 2. The CDR3 covers 15 residues. CDR1 and CDR2 from the germline V gene are SGHRS and YFSETQ. CDR3 in DNA: TGCGCCAGCAGCTTGGTTCAGGGGGCCACCGGGGAGCTGTTTTTT. Protein product: CASSLVQGATGELFF.

The chain recombines TRBV11-3 with TRBJ2-1; 7 bases fit TRBD2. Germline V lookup: CDR1 SGHNT, CDR2 YENEEA. This CDR3 is built from 13 residues. The ends lost 6 bases at V and 9 bases at J; junction bases unmatched: 8. The CDR3 nucleotides read TGTGCCAGCAGTCTAACTAGCGAGCTTGAGCAGTTCTTC. It encodes CASSLTSELEQFF. Variable domain in full (rest from reference TRBV11-3 and TRBJ2-1): EAGVVQSPRYKIIEKKQPVAFWCNPISGHNTLYWYLQNLGQGPELLIRYENEEAVDDSQLPKDRFSAERLKGVDSTLKIQPAELGDSAVYLCASSLTSELEQFFGPGTRLTVL.

The chain employs TRBV9 and TRBJ2-2, with 8 bases identical to TRBD1. Germline V CDR1 and CDR2: SGDLS, YYNGEE. The CDR3 is made up of 16 amino acids. The V gene end was trimmed by 4 bases and the J gene end by 3 bases; junction bases not matched to a gene: 8. The CDR3 DNA sequence: TGTGCCAGCAGCCCCCAGGGGACAGGTTACACCGGGGAGCTGTTTTTT. Translated: CASSPQGTGYTGELFF.

J is TRBJ2-7 and V is TRBV7-9, with TRBD2 matching 16 bases. There are 17 residues in the CDR3. Germline V lookup: CDR1 SEHNR, CDR2 FQNEAQ (reference sequence). J was trimmed by 2 bases and V by 5 bases; bases with no gene match: 6. This CDR3 is CASSAWGTSGRAYEQYF. In DNA form, the CDR3 reads TGTGCCAGCAGCGCGTGGGGGACTAGCGGGAGGGCCTACGAGCAGTACTTC.

The chain carries TRBV5-4 and TRBJ2-1; 7 positions agree with TRBD2. This CDR3 has 15 residues. V trimming: 0 bases; J trimming: 4 bases; junction bases outside the gene matches: 4. Germline V lookup: CDR1 SGHNT, CDR2 YYREEE (reference sequence). As DNA, the CDR3 is TGTGCCAGCAGCTTGGATTCTAGCGGTTACAATGAGCAGTTCTTC. This sequence encodes CASSLDSSGYNEQFF. The full variable domain, its missing parts supplied by reference TRBV5-4 and TRBJ2-1, is ETGVTQSPTHLIKTRGQQVTLRCSSQSGHNTVSWYQQALGQGPQFIFQYYREEENGRGNFPPRFSGLQFPNYSSELNVNALELDDSALYLCASSLDSSGYNEQFFGPGTRLTVL.

The genes are TRBV6-1 and TRBJ2-7, with TRBD1 matching over 8 bases. Trimming at V came to 1 base and at J to 7 bases, leaving 3 bases not matched to a gene. The germline CDR1 and CDR2 sequences are MNHNS and SASEGT. This CDR3 contains 13 residues. CDR3 bases: TGTGCCAGCAGTGAAGGGACAGGGTGGGAGCAGTACTTC. Translation: CASSEGTGWEQYF.

This chain connects TRBV29-1 to TRBJ2-7; D is possibly TRBD1 (6 bases). CDR1 is SQVTM and CDR2 is ANQGSEA in the germline V gene. Trimming took 6 bases from V and 13 from J, leaving 19 bases between them. This CDR3 has 11 amino acids. CDR3 loop: CSVGGTSPSYF. The DNA for the CDR3 is TGCAGCGTAGGGGGAACCTCGCCGTCCTACTTC.

This rearrangement joins TRBV4-1 to TRBJ2-7; D may match TRBD1 or TRBD2 (5 bases each). Germline CDR1 is MGHRA and CDR2 is YSYEKL. Trimming stripped 0 bases from V and 1 base from J, with 10 bases between. CDR3 length equals 15 residues. The CDR3 DNA is TGCGCCAGCAGCCAAGATCGGTGGGGGTCCTACGAGCAGTACTTC. Translating gives CASSQDRWGSYEQYF.

CDR3 coding DNA: TGCGCCAGCAGCCAAGCGGGACTAGCGGGAGGGATGGGCGATACGCAGTATTTT. Amino acid sequence: CASSQAGLAGGMGDTQYF. V gene TRBV4-3 combines with J gene TRBJ2-3, with 16 bases that match TRBD2. CDR1 is LGHNA, CDR2 YSLEER, per germline. The CDR3 is 18 amino acids. V was clipped by 1 base and J by 6 bases; unmatched bases: 7.

The J gene is TRBJ1-1, the V gene TRBV7-3; D not certain. With 1 base removed from V and 1 base from J, the gap between germline ends came to 7 bases. CDR3 size: 14 residues. Germline V CDR1 and CDR2: SGHTA, FQGTGA. The CDR3 loop is CASSLMRANTEAFF. In DNA form, the CDR3 reads TGTGCCAGCAGCTTAATGCGGGCGAACACTGAAGCTTTCTTT.

J is TRBJ1-1 and V is TRBV6-5; no clear D. In germline, CDR1 is MNHEY, CDR2 SVGAGI. The CDR3 has 15 residues. V shed 4 bases and J shed 3 bases, with 15 bases lying between them. The CDR3 loop is CASSSKPGPYTEAFF. DNA for the CDR3: TGTGCCAGCAGTTCGAAACCGGGCCCGTACACTGAAGCTTTCTTT.

The chain employs TRBV11-3 and TRBJ2-1; the D is unclear. V was pared by 1 base and J by 4 bases, with 8 bases between. CDR3 length equals 14 residues. Germline CDR1 and CDR2: SGHNT and YENEEA. This chain's CDR3 is CASSLVGLYNEQFF. The CDR3 coding sequence is TGTGCCAGCAGCTTAGTCGGTTTGTACAATGAGCAGTTCTTC.

This chain connects TRBV19 to TRBJ2-4; possibly TRBD1 or TRBD2 for D (5 bases each). CDR1 is LNHDA and CDR2 is SQIVND in the germline V gene (reference sequence). The V gene lost 8 bases and the J gene lost 3 bases, with 14 bases spanning the gap. This CDR3 comprises 14 residues. CDR3 in amino acids: CASSPGRGKNIQYF. The CDR3 region has the DNA TGTGCCAGTTCCCCGGGACGGGGCAAAAACATTCAGTACTTC. Using reference TRBV19 and TRBJ2-4 for the parts outside the CDR3, the full variable domain is DGGITQSPKYLFRKEGQNVTLSCEQNLNHDAMYWYRQDPGQGLRLIYYSQIVNDFQKGDIAEGYSVSREKKESFPLTVTSAQKNPTAFYLCASSPGRGKNIQYFGAGTRLSVL.